The entry that follows covers one TCR beta chain sequence. What it recognizes is unknown. These data belong to a study of cytomegalovirus exposure and HLA in healthy donors. Study-level findings and limits: Follow-up analysis seemed to connect common viral pathogens with several of the most significant clusters identified.

CDR3 length: 14 amino acids. CDR1 MGHRA and CDR2 YSYEKL come from the germline V gene. V shed 2 bases and J shed 10 bases, with 12 bases lying between them. The primer mix had 60 Vbeta and 13 Jbeta primers. Method: immunoSEQ multiplex PCR; TCRdb's copy keeps in-frame clones and lacks some. The sample consists of approximately 120,000 clones, about 80% of them appearing once. This receptor was taken from a woman aged 50 to 60 in good health and CMV-seropositive. The V and J genes are TRBV4-1 and TRBJ1-6; D remains ambiguous. The material sequenced was PBMCs. This CDR3 is CASSQPPSRSPLHF. The CDR3 region has the DNA TGCGCCAGCAGCCAACCACCGAGCCGCTCACCCCTCCACTTT.